Listed below are T cell receptor beta chains from one sample, sequenced in a study of cytomegalovirus exposure and HLA in healthy donors. Using immunoSEQ multiplex PCR, the repertoire was profiled, and TCRdb retains in-frame clones only, with some absent. The table has about 120,000 clones, over 60% seen once. What was sequenced was PBMCs. These receptors were collected from a female donor in good health and CMV-seronegative. The CDR3 runs from the conserved cysteine through the conserved F or W. Each record gives: CDR3 protein, clone size, V gene, D gene. D genes are given only for firm matches. Only some rows state a clone size, as once, few, many or a class for expanded clones.

CASSYMTGGTEAFF . TRBV6-5 TRBD1
CASRGSTTYEQYF . TRBV10-2 .
CSVGASNEQFF once TRBV20-1 .
CASSGLAGGKRAGELFF . TRBV19 TRBD2
CASSQEESVSGEQFF . TRBV4-1 .
CASSQDPPGQNSGNTIYF . TRBV4-3 .
CASGPPVNTEAFF . TRBV12-5 .
CAISDQVGETQYF . TRBV10-3 .
CASSLRDRPYGYTF . TRBV5-6 .
CASSPQGNEQYF . TRBV18 .
CASSDVTGTASNQPQHF . TRBV6-1 TRBD1
CATSRGRAQGNQPQHF . TRBV15 .
CAISGTGLNYGYTF once TRBV10-3 TRBD1
CASFPPGYEQYF . TRBV2 .
CASSAGLAEYQETQYF . TRBV9 TRBD2
CASSYGTGTTPDF . TRBV11-2 TRBD1
CASSLDRGFDRAFF . TRBV5-5 TRBD1
CASTSDSYEQYF . TRBV19 .
CASSHWTGGPNTGELFF . TRBV7-6 TRBD1
CASSLGRTEAFF . TRBV7-2 .
CASSVEGGGTYEQYF . TRBV9 .